This TCR beta chain stems from a study of post-analysis software for immune sequencing data. Overall study findings and caveats: Patients showed TRBV5-6, TRBV5-1 and TRBV20-1 among five TRBV segments more frequent than in controls.

The germline V gene encodes CDR1 SQVTM and CDR2 ANQGSEA. J lost 7 bases, V lost 6 bases, and 18 bases had no gene match. The CDR3 is made up of 16 amino acids. This clonotype has a handful of counts. Its specificity is unknown. Researchers reported that TCR beta cDNA libraries carried unique molecular identifiers. One entry per CDR3 protein, called by TCRdb with MiXCR from the PCR reads. The table has hundreds of thousands of distinct CDR3 sequences, roughly 27% seen once. The TCR was taken from a girl aged 10 to 17 with multiple sclerosis. The sample comprised blood. The chain is built from TRBV29-1 and TRBJ2-5; 9 nucleotides align to TRBD2. The CDR3 bases are TGCAGCGTAGCTAGCGGGACTGAGGGGGGCGTATGGACCCAGTACTTC. It codes for CSVASGTEGGVWTQYF.